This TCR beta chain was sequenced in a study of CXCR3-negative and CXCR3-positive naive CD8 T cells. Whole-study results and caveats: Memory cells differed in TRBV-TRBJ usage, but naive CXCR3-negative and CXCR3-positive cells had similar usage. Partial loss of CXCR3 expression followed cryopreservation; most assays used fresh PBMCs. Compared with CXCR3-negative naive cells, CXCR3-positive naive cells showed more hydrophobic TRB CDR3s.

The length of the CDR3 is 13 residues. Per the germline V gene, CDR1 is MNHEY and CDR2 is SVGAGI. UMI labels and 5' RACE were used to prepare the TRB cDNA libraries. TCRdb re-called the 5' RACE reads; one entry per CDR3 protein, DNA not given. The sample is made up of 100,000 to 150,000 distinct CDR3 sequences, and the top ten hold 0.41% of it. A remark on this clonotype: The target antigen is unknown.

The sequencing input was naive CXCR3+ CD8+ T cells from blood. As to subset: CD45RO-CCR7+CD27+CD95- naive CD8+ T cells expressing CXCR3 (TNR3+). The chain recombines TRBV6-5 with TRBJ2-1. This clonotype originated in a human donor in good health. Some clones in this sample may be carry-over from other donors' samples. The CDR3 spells CASSDREHNEQFF.